This T cell receptor (beta chain) was observed in a study of blood T cell repertoires in COVID-19. Generated by immunoSEQ multiplex PCR, the TCRdb table keeps only in-frame clones and is missing some. The sample comprises approximately 170,000 clones, around 87% of which are singletons, and under 3% rests with the top ten. This TCR derives from a woman aged 80 or older with COVID-19, enrolled during active disease. Sequencing was done on a sample of peripheral blood.

The CDR3 spells CASSPLSGTDNSGANVLTF. The CDR3 coding sequence is TGTGCCAGCTCACCATTATCCGGGACAGACAACTCTGGGGCCAACGTCCTGACTTTC. The J gene is TRBJ2-6, the V gene TRBV18, with TRBD1 matching over 7 bases. This CDR3 region has 19 residues. V trimming: 2 bases; J trimming: 0 bases; junction bases outside the gene matches: 10. Germline values: CDR1 KGHSH, CDR2 LQKENI.